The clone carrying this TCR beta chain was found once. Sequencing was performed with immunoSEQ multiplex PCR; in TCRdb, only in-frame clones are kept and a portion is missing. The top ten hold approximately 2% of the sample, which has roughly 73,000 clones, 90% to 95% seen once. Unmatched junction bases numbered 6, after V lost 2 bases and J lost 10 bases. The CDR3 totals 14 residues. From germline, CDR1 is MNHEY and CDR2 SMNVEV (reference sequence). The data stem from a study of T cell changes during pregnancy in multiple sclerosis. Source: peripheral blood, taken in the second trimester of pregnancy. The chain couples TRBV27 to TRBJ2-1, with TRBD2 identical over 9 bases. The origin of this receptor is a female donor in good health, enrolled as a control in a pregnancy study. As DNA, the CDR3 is TGTGCCAGCAGTTTAGCGGGGGGGCCAGGGGAGCAGTTCTTC. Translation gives CASSLAGGPGEQFF.